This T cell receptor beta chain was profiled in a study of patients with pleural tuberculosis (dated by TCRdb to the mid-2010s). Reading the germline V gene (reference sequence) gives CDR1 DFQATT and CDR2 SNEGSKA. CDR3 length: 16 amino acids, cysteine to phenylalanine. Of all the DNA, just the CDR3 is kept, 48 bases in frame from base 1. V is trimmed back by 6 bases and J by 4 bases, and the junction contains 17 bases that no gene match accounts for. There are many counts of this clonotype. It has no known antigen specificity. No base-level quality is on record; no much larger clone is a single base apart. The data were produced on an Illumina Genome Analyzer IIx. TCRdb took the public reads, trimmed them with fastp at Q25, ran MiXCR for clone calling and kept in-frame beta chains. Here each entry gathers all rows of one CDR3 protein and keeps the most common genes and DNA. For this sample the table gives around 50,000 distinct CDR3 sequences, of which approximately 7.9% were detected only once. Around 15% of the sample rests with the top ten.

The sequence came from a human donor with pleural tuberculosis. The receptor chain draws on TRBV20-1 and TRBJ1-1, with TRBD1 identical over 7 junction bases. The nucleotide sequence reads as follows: TGCAGTGCCCGAAACACAGGGGTCCCGGGAGGCACTGAAGCTTTCTTT. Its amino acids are CSARNTGVPGGTEAFF.